The rows below give T cell receptor beta chains drawn from one sample of a study of shared clonotypes between healthy human individuals. The protocol was immunoSEQ multiplex PCR, while the TCRdb copy is restricted to in-frame clones and leaves out a portion. The data show about 2.1 million clones, about 92% seen once. Sequenced: naive CD8+ T cells from PBMCs. The receptor set was obtained from a man aged 18 to 30 in good health. Some clones in this sample may be carry-over from other donors' samples. CDR3s include the opening cysteine and the closing phenylalanine or tryptophan. The D gene is left open where the match is weak. Only part of the rows carry a size: once, few, many, or a class if the clone is expanded.

D gene	clone size	V gene	J gene	CDR3 protein
TRBD2	once	TRBV7-9	TRBJ2-7	CASSPLRGDPSSYEQYF
NA	NA	TRBV11-2	TRBJ2-7	CASSFKGPHEQYF
NA	NA	TRBV11-2	TRBJ1-4	CASSLVGGLEKLFF
NA	NA	TRBV6-8	TRBJ1-5	CASSYTPTGGSNQPQHF
NA	NA	TRBV6-6	TRBJ1-1	CASRPRAEPFEAFF
NA	once	TRBV29-1	TRBJ2-5	CSVEGGDLQETQYF
TRBD1	NA	TRBV9	TRBJ1-2	CASSSGTGAYGYTF
NA	few	TRBV6-5	TRBJ1-1	CASSYAADGQNTEAFF
TRBD2	NA	TRBV15	TRBJ2-7	CATSRDREGYEQYF
NA	NA	TRBV28	TRBJ2-5	CASSRLFGSRETQYF
NA	once	TRBV7-9	TRBJ2-5	CAGGDTRETQYF
NA	once	TRBV7-8	TRBJ2-7	CASSLRSGTYEQYF
TRBD2	NA	TRBV7-9	TRBJ2-1	CASSGNRREAYNEQFF
TRBD1	NA	TRBV19	TRBJ2-6	CASTPRQGARSGANVLTF
TRBD2	NA	TRBV25-1	TRBJ2-5	CASSDLRTSGQETQYF
NA	NA	TRBV29-1	TRBJ2-7	CSVEVPGGYEQYF
TRBD1	NA	TRBV5-1	TRBJ1-1	CASSYRGRNTEAFF
NA	NA	TRBV5-6	TRBJ2-1	CASSLAPFERDNEQFF
NA	NA	TRBV28	TRBJ1-3	CASSPSRPGNTIYF
NA	NA	TRBV27	TRBJ2-7	CASSLRVGSYEQYF
NA	NA	TRBV9	TRBJ2-3	CASSALQSSTDTQYF
NA	NA	TRBV27	TRBJ2-6	CASRVKRLLSGANVLTF
NA	NA	TRBV15	TRBJ1-1	CATSRVEGPDAFF
NA	NA	TRBV2	TRBJ2-7	CAGSDSEGGYEQYF
NA	once	TRBV7-9	TRBJ2-1	CASSIGGLNNEQFF